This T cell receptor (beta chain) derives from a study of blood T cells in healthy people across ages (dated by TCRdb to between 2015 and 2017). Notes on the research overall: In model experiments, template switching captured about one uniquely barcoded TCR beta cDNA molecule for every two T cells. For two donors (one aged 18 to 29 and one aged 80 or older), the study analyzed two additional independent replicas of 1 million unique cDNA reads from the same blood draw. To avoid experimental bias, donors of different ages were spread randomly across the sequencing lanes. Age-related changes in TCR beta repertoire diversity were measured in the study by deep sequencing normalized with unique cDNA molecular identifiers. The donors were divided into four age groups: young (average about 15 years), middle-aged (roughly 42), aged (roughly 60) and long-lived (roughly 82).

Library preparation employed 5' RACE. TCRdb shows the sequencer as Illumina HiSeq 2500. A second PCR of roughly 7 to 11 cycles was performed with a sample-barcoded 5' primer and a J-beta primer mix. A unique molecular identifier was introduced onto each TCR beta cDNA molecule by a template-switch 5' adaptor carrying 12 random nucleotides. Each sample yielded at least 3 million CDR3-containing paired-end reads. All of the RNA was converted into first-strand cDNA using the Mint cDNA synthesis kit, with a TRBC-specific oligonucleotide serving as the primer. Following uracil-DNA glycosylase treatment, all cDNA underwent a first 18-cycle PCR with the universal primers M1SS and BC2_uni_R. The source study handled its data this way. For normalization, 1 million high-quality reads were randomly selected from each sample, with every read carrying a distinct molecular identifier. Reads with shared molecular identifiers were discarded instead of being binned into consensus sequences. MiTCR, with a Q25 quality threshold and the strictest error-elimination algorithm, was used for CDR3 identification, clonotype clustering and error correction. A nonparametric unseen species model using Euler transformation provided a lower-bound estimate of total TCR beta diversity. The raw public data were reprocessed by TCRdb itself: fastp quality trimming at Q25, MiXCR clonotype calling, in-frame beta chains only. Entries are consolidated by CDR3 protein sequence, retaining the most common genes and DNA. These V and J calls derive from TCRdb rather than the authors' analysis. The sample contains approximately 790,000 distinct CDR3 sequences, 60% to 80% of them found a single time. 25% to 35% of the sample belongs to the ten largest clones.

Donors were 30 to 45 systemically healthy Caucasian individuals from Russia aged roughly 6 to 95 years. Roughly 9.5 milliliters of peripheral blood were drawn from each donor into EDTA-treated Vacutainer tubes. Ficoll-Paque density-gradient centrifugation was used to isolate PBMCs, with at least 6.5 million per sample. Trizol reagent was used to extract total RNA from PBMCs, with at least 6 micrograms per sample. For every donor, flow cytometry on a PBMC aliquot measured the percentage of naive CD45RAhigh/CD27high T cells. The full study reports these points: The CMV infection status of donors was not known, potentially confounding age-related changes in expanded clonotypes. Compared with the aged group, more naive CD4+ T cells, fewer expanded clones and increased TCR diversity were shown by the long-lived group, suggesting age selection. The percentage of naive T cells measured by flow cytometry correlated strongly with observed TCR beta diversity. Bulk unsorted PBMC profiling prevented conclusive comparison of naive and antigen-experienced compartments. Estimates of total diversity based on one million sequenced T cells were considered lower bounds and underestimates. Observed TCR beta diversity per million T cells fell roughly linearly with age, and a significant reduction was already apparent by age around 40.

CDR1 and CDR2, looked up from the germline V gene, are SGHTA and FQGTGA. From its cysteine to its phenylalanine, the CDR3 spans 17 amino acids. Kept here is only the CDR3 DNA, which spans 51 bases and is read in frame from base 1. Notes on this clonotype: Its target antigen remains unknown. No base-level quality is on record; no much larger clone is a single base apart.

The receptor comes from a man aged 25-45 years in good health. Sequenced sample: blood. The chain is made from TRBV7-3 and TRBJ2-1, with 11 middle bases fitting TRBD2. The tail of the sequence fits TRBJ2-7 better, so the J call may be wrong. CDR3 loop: CASSTSGGVRSYNEQYF. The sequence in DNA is TGTGCCAGCAGCACTAGCGGGGGCGTTAGGTCCTACAATGAGCAGTACTTC.